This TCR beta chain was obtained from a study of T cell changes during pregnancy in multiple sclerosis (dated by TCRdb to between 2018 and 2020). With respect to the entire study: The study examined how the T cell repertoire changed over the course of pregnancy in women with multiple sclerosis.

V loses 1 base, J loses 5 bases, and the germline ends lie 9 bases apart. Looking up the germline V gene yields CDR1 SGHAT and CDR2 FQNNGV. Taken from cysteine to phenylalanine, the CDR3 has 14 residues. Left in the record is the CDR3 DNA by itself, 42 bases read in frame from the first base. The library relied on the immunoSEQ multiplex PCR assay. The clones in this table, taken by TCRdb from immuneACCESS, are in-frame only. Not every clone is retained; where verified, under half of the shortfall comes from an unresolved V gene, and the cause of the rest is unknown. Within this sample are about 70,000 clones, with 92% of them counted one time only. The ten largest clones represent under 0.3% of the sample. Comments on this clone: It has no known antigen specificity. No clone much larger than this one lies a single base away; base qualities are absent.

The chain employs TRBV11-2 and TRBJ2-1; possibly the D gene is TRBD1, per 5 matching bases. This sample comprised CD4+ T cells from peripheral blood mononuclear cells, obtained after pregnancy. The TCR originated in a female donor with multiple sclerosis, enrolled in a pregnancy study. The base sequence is TGTGCCAGCAGCTTAGGCGTCAGGGACAATGAGCAGTTCTTC. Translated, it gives CASSLGVRDNEQFF.